The following is a T cell receptor (beta chain) sequence with its context. The CDR3 has 14 amino acids. Germline V gene data show CDR1 as SGHRS and CDR2 as YFSETQ. J was trimmed by 5 bases and V by 5 bases; bases with no gene match: 4. The data were obtained in a study of blood T cell repertoires in COVID-19. Overall study: Sources were T cells, B-cell-depleted T cells, or PBMCs; the material itself was cDNA or gDNA.

Produced via immunoSEQ multiplex PCR; TCRdb's table is partial and in-frame only. The table has roughly 250,000 clones, approximately 90% seen once. Sequenced material: peripheral blood. The chain carries TRBV5-1 and TRBJ2-1, with TRBD2 identical over 10 bases. The sequence was collected from a man between 60 and 75 years old who had recovered from COVID-19. For the CDR3, the DNA is TGCGCCAGCAGTATTACTAGCGGGGACAATGAGCAGTTCTTC. Protein sequence: CASSITSGDNEQFF. Using reference TRBV5-1 and TRBJ2-1 for the parts outside the CDR3, the full variable domain is KAGVTQTPRYLIKTRGQQVTLSCSPISGHRSVSWYQQTPGQGLQFLFEYFSETQRNKGNFPGRFSGRQFSNSRSEMNVSTLELGDSALYLCASSITSGDNEQFFGPGTRLTVL.